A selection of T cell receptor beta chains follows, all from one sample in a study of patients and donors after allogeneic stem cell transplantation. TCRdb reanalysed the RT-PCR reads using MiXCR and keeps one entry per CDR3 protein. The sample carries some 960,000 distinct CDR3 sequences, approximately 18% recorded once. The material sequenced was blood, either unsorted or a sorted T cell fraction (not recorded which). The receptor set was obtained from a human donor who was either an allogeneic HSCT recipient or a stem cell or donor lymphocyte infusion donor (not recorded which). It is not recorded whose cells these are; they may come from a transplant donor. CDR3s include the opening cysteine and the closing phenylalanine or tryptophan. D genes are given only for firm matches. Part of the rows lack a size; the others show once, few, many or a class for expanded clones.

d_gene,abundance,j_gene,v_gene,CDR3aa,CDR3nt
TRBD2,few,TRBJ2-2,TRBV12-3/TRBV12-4,CASSLDRGLAGGLNTGELFF,TGTGCCAGCAGTTTAGATCGGGGACTAGCGGGGGGGTTGAACACCGGGGAGCTGTTTTTT
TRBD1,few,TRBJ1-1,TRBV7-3,CASSFVPGQGRMNTEAFF,TGTGCCAGCAGCTTCGTCCCGGGACAGGGACGCATGAACACTGAAGCTTTCTTT
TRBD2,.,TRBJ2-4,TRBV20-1,CSARVGGAKNIQYF,TGCAGTGCTAGAGTCGGGGGGGCCAAAAACATTCAGTACTTC
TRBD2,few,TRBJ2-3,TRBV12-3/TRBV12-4,CASSLARLALRTDTQYF,TGTGCCAGCAGTTTAGCGCGACTAGCGCTACGCACAGATACGCAGTATTTT
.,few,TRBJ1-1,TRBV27,CASSLSRRVSGPEAFF,TGTGCCAGCAGTTTAAGTCGGCGGGTTTCTGGACCTGAAGCTTTCTTT
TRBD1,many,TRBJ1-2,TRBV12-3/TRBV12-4,CASSIQGLSYTF,TGTGCCAGCAGTATACAGGGGTTGAGCTACACCTTC
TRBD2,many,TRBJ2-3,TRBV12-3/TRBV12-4,CASRGGTDTQYF,TGTGCCAGCAGGGGGGGGACAGATACGCAGTATTTT
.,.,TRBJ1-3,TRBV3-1,CASSQRYSGNTIYF,TGTGCCAGCAGCCAAAGGTACTCTGGAAACACCATATATTTT
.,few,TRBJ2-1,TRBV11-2,CASSLGGVRANEQFF,TGTGCCAGCAGCTTAGGGGGGGTGCGGGCCAATGAGCAGTTCTTC
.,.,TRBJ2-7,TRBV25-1,CASSELRAGKYEQYF,TGTGCCAGCAGTGAATTAAGGGCAGGGAAGTACGAGCAGTACTTC
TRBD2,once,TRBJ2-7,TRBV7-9,CASSLGPTSGEDGEYF,TGTGCCAGCAGCTTAGGGCCTACTAGCGGCGAGGACGGGGAGTACTTC
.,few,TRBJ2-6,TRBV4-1,CASSQDSGANVLTF,TGCGCCAGCAGCCAAGATAGTGGGGCCAACGTCCTGACTTTC
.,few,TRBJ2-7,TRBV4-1,CASSQTDRAVNEQYF,TGCGCCAGCAGCCAAACCGACAGAGCGGTAAACGAGCAGTACTTC
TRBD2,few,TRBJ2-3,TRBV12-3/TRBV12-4,CASSSRLAWDRTDTQYF,TGTGCCAGCAGTTCGAGACTAGCGTGGGACCGCACAGATACGCAGTATTTT
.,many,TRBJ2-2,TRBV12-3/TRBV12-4,CASSVRQKDTGELFF,TGTGCCAGCAGTGTTCGGCAGAAAGACACCGGGGAGCTGTTTTTT
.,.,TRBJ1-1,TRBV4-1,CASSQDHVAGYEAFF,TGCGCCAGCAGCCAAGATCATGTGGCAGGTTACGAAGCTTTCTTT
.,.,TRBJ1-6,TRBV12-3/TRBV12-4,CASTQTGGLGSPLHF,TGTGCCAGCACTCAGACGGGGGGTCTAGGTTCACCCCTCCACTTT
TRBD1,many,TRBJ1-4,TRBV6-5,CASSFRGPNEKLFF,TGTGCCAGCAGTTTCAGGGGGCCCAATGAAAAACTGTTTTTT
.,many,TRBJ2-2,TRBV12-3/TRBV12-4,CASSLPGAGELFF,TGTGCCAGCAGTTTACCCGGCGCCGGGGAGCTGTTTTTT
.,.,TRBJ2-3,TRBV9,CASSVISSTTDTQYF,TGTGCCAGCAGCGTAATCTCAAGCACCACAGATACGCAGTATTTT
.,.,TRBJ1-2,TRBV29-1,CSVERSYGYTF,TGCAGCGTGGAACGGAGTTATGGCTACACCTTC
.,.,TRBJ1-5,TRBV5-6,CASSFKKRGLSNQPQHF,TGTGCCAGCAGCTTCAAAAAACGGGGCTTGAGCAATCAGCCCCAGCATTTT
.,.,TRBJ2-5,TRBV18,CASSPLPNGGRGETQYF,TGTGCCAGCTCACCTCTCCCGAATGGGGGGCGCGGAGAGACCCAGTACTTC
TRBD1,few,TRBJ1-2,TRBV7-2,CASSRDREAGGYTF,TGTGCCAGCAGCCGGGACAGGGAAGCAGGTGGCTACACCTTC
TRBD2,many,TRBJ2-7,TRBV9,CASSGKGLAGYEQYF,TGTGCCAGCAGCGGCAAGGGACTAGCGGGTTACGAGCAGTACTTC
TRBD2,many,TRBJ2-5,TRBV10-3,CAIASGGVQETQYF,TGTGCCATTGCTAGCGGGGGGGTCCAAGAGACCCAGTACTTC
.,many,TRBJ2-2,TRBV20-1,CSARDGNTGELFF,TGCAGTGCTAGAGATGGGAACACCGGGGAGCTGTTTTTT
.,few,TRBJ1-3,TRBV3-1,CASSQGDTIYF,TGTGCCAGCAGCCAAGGGGACACCATATATTTT
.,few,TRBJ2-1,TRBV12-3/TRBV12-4,CASRVGVGWSYNEQFF,TGTGCCAGCAGAGTGGGAGTAGGGTGGAGCTACAATGAGCAGTTCTTC
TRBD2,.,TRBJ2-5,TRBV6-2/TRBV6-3,CASSYSGLAIETQYF,TGTGCCAGCAGTTACTCGGGACTAGCGATCGAGACCCAGTACTTC
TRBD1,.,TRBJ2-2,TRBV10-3,CAIRPFGQELTGELFF,TGTGCCATCAGGCCTTTTGGACAGGAATTAACCGGGGAGCTGTTTTTT
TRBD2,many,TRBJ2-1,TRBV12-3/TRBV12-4,CASSLRASGTDNEQFF,TGTGCCAGCAGTTTGCGGGCTAGCGGGACCGACAATGAGCAGTTCTTC
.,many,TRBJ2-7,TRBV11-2,CASSLVLGYEQYF,TGTGCCAGCAGCTTAGTTCTTGGCTACGAGCAGTACTTC
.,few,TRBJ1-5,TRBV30,CAWSVRKDQPQHF,TGTGCCTGGAGTGTACGGAAGGATCAGCCCCAGCATTTT
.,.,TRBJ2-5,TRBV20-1,CSAPLRSSQETQYF,TGCAGTGCTCCTTTGCGCTCCTCTCAAGAGACCCAGTACTTC
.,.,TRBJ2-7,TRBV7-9,CASNPGNNYEQYF,TGTGCCAGCAACCCGGGAAATAACTACGAGCAGTACTTC
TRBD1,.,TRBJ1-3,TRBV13,CASSPRGGGNTIYF,TGTGCCAGCAGCCCCAGGGGGGGAGGAAACACCATATATTTT
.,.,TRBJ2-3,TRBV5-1,CANTDTQYF,TGCGCTAACACAGATACGCAGTATTTT
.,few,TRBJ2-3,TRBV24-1,CATSEQRRGNTDTQYF,TGTGCCACCAGTGAACAAAGGAGGGGAAACACAGATACGCAGTATTTT
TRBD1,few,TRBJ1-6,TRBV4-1,CASSQETGQVDSPLHF,TGCGCCAGCAGCCAAGAAACGGGACAGGTTGACTCACCCCTCCACTTT
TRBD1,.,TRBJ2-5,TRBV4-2,CASSARTGGLQETQYF,TGTGCCAGCAGCGCCAGGACAGGTGGACTCCAAGAGACCCAGTACTTC
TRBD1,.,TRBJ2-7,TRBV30,CAWKGDRVGEQYF,TGTGCCTGGAAAGGGGACAGGGTCGGCGAGCAGTACTTC
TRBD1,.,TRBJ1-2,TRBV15,CATSRDRRRTGDYGYTF,TGTGCCACCAGCAGAGATCGCCGAAGGACAGGCGACTATGGCTACACCTTC
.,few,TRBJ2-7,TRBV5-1,CASSSTGTRTYEQYF,TGCGCCAGCAGCTCGACGGGGACCCGTACCTACGAGCAGTACTTC
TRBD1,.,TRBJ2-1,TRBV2,CASRPQGAGWFF,TGTGCCAGCAGACCCCAGGGGGCAGGTTGGTTCTTC
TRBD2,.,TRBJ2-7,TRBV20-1,CSARVKTSGSPLEQYF,TGCAGTGCTAGAGTGAAGACTAGCGGGAGTCCCCTGGAGCAGTACTTC
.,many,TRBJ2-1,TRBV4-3,CASSQDQFGNLAYNEQFF,TGCGCCAGCAGCCAAGATCAGTTCGGCAACTTAGCCTACAATGAGCAGTTCTTC
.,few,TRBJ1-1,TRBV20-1,CSARTPGRNTEAFF,TGCAGTGCTAGAACGCCCGGACGGAACACTGAAGCTTTCTTT
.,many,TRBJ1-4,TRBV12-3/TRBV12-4,CASSVAEKLFF,TGTGCCAGCAGCGTAGCCGAAAAACTGTTTTTT
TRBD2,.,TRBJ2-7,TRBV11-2,CASSLLAGDQTYEQYF,TGTGCCAGCAGCTTACTAGCGGGAGATCAGACCTACGAGCAGTACTTC
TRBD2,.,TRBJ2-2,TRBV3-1,CASSQGTSGRVGELFF,TGTGCCAGCAGCCAAGGGACTAGCGGGAGAGTCGGGGAGCTGTTTTTT
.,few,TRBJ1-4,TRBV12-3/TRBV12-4,CASSFWGLGEKLFF,TGTGCCAGCAGTTTCTGGGGGTTGGGTGAAAAACTGTTTTTT
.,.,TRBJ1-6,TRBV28,CASSSIHRDKLYNSPLHF,TGTGCCAGCAGTTCGATCCACCGGGACAAACTCTATAATTCACCCCTCCACTTT
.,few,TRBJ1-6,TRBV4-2,CASSGTDGGRVSNSPLHF,TGTGCCAGCAGCGGAACTGACGGGGGCAGGGTCAGCAATTCACCCCTCCACTTT
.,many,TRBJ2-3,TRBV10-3,CAISEVRLSNTDTQYF,TGTGCCATCAGTGAGGTCCGGCTATCGAACACAGATACGCAGTATTTT
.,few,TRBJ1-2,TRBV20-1,CSARTLAASYGYTF,TGCAGTGCTAGAACTCTCGCTGCCTCCTATGGCTACACCTTC
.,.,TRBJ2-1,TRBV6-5,CASSYSGGYSFNEQFF,TGTGCCAGCAGTTACTCGGGTGGGTATAGTTTCAATGAGCAGTTCTTC